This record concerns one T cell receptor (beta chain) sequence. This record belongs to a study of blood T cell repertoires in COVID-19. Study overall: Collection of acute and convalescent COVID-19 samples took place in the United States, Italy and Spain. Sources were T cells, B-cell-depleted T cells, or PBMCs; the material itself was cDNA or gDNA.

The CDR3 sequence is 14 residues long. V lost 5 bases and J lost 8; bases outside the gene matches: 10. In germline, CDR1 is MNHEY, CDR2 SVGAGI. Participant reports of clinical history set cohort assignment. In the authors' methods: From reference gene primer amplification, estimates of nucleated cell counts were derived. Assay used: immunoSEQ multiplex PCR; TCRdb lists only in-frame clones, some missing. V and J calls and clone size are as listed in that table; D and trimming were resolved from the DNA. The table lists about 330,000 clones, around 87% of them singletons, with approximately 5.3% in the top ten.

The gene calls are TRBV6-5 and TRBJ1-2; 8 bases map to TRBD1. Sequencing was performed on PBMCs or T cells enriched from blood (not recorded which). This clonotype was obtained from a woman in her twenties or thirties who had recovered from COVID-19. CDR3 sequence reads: CASSTTGVKWGYTF. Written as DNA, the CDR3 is TGTGCCAGCAGTACGACAGGGGTCAAGTGGGGCTACACCTTC.